This T cell receptor beta chain was captured in a study of T cells expressing NK-cell markers. Background on the study: Sorted CD3+CD56+NKG2C+, CD3+CD56+NKG2C- and CD3+CD56-NKG2C+ T cells provided the TCR beta repertoires. Seven sequenced donors out of eight were HCMV-seropositive, one seronegative.

5'RACE template switching with UMIs generated TCR beta cDNA. TCRdb reprocessed the 5' RACE reads; each CDR3 protein has one entry and no DNA is given. Its table lists roughly 390,000 distinct CDR3 sequences. The V gene's germline CDR1 is KGHSH and CDR2 LQKENI. This CDR3 region has 16 residues. The V and J genes are TRBV18 and TRBJ1-5; the D call from TCRdb, TRBD1, cannot be confirmed without DNA. The sequence derives from a woman aged 50 to 60 in good health. Sequencing used blood T cells: a sorted CD56 or NKG2C T cell subset, CD4+ or CD8+ T cells, or bulk PBMC T cells (not recorded which). The CDR3 reads CASSETGGRSNQPQHF.